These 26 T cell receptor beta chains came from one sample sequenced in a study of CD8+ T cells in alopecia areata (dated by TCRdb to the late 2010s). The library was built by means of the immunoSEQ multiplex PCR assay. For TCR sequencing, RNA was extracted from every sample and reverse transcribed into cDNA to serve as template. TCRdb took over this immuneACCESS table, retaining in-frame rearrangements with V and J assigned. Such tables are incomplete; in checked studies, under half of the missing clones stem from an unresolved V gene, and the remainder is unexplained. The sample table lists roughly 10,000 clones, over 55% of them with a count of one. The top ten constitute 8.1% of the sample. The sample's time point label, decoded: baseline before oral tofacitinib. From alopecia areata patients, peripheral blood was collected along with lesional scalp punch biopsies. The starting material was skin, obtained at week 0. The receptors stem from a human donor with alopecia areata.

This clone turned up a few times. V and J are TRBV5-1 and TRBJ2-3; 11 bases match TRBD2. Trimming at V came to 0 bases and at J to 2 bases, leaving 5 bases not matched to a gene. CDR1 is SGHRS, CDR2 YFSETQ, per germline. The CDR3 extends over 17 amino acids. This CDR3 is CASSLAGTSGPTDTQYF. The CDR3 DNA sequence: TGCGCCAGCAGCTTGGCCGGGACTAGCGGACCCACAGATACGCAGTATTTT.

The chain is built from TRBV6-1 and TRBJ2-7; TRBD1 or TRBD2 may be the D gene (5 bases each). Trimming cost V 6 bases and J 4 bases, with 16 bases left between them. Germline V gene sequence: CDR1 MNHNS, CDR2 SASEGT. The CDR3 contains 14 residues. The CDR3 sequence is CASRHLGTVYEQYF. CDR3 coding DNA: TGTGCCAGCAGACATCTTGGGACCGTGTACGAGCAGTACTTC.

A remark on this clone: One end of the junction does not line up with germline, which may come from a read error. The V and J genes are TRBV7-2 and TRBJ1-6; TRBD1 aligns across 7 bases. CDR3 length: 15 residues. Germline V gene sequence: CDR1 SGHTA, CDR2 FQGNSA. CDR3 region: CASSARQGGTSLLHF. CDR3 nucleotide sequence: TGTGCCAGCAGCGCTCGACAGGGAGGTACGTCACTCCTCCACTTT.

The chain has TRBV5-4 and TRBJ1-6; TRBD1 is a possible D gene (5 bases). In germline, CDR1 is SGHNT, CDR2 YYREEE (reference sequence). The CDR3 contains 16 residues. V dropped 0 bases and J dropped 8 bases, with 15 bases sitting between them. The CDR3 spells CASSLVLQAGDSPLHF. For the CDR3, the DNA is TGTGCCAGCAGCTTGGTATTACAGGCAGGAGATTCACCCCTCCACTTT.

CDR3: CASSLIGAGDTDTQYF. In DNA form, the CDR3 reads TGTGCCAGCAGTCTCATCGGGGCGGGGGACACAGATACGCAGTATTTT. The J gene is TRBJ2-3, the V gene TRBV28; the match to TRBD2 covers 7 bases. V lost 5 bases and J lost 2; bases outside the gene matches: 10. CDR3 length equals 16 residues. CDR1 is MDHEN and CDR2 is SYDVKM in the germline V gene.

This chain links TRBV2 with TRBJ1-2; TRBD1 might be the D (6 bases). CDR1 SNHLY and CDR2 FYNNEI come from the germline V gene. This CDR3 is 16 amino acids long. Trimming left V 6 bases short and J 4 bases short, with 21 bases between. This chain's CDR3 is CASSPDRAQRGYGYTF. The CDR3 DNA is TGTGCCAGCAGCCCGGACAGAGCACAAAGGGGCTATGGCTACACCTTC.

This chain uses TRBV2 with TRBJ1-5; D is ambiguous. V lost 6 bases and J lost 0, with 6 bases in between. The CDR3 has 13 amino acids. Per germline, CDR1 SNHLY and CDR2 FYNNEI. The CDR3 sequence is CASSRHSNQPQHF. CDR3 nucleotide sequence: TGTGCCAGCAGCAGACATAGCAATCAGCCCCAGCATTTT. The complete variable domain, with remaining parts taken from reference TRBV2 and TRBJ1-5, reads EPEVTQTPSHQVTQMGQEVILRCVPISNHLYFYWYRQILGQKVEFLVSFYNNEISEKSEIFDDQFSVERPDGSNFTLKIRSTKLEDSAMYFCASSRHSNQPQHFGDGTRLSIL.

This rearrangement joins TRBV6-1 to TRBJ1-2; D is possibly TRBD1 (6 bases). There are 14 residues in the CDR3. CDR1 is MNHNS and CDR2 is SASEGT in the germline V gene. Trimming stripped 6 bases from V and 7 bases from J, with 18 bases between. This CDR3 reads CASSFLPQGFGYTF. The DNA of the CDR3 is TGTGCCAGCAGCTTCCTACCTCAGGGGTTTGGCTACACCTTC.

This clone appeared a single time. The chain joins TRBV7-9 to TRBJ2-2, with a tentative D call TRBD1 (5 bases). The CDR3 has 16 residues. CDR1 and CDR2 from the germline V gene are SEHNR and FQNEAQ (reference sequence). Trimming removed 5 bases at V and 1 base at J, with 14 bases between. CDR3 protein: CASSLPADRNTGELFF. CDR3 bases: TGTGCCAGCAGCCTACCCGCAGACAGGAACACCGGGGAGCTGTTTTTT. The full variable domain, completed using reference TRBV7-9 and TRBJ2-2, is DTGVSQNPRHKITKRGQNVTFRCDPISEHNRLYWYRQTLGQGPEFLTYFQNEAQLEKSRLLSDRFSAERPKGSFSTLEIQRTEQGDSAMYLCASSLPADRNTGELFFGEGSRLTVL.

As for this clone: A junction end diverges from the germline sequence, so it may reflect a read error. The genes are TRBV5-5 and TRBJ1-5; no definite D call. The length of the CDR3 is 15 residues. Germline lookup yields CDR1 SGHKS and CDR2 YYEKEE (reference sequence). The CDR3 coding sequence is TGTGCCAGCAACTTGGGAACCGACAGCAATCAGCCCCAGCATTTT. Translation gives CASNLGTDSNQPQHF.

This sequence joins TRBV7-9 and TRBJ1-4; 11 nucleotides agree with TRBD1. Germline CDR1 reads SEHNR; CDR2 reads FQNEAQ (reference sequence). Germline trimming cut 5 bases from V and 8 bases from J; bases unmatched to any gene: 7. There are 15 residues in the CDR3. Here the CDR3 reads CASSIRTGGAEKLFF. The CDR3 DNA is TGTGCCAGCAGCATCCGGACAGGGGGCGCAGAAAAACTGTTTTTT.

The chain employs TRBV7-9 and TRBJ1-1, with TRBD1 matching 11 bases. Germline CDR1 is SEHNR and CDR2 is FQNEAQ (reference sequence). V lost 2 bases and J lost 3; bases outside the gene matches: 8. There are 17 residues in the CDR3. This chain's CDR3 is CASSLRPGQGGHTEAFF. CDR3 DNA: TGTGCCAGCAGCTTAAGACCGGGACAGGGGGGGCACACTGAAGCTTTCTTT.

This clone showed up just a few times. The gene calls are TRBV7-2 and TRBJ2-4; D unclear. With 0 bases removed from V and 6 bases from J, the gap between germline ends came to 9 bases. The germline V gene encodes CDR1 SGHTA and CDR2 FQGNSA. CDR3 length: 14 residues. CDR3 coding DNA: TGTGCCAGCAGCTTAGCAGGGCCAGGAAACATTCAGTACTTC. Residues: CASSLAGPGNIQYF.

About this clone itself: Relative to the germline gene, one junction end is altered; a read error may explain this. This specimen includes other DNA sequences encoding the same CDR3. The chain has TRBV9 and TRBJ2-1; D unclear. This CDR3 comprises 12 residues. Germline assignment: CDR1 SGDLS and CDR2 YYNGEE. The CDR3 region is CASSVETDEQFF. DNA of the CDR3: TGCGCCAGCAGCGTAGAAACAGATGAGCAGTTCTTC.

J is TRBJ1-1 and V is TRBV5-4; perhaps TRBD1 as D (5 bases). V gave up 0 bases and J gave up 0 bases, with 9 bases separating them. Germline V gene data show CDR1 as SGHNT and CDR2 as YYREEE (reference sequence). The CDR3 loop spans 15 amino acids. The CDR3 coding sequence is TGTGCCAGCAGCTTGGCGGGACGGCTGAACACTGAAGCTTTCTTT. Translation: CASSLAGRLNTEAFF.

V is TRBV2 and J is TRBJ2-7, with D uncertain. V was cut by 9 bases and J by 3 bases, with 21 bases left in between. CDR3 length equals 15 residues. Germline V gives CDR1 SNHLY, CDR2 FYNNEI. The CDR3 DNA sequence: TGTGCCAGGGCCCGATTCGGGCCCTCGGGCTACGAGCAGTACTTC. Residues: CARARFGPSGYEQYF.

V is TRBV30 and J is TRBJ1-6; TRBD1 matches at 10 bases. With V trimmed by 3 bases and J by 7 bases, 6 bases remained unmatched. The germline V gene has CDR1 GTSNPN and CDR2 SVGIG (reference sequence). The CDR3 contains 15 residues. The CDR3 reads CAWSIRGQGNSPLHF. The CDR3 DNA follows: TGTGCCTGGAGCATCAGGGGACAGGGGAATTCACCCCTCCACTTT.

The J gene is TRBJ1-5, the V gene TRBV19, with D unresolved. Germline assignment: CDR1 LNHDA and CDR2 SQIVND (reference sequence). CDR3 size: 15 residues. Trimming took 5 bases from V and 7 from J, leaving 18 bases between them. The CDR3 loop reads CASSVGLRRHQPQHF. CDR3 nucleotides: TGTGCCAGTAGTGTAGGTCTGAGGCGCCACCAGCCCCAGCATTTT. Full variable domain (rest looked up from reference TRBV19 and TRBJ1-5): DGGITQSPKYLFRKEGQNVTLSCEQNLNHDAMYWYRQDPGQGLRLIYYSQIVNDFQKGDIAEGYSVSREKKESFPLTVTSAQKNPTAFYLCASSVGLRRHQPQHFGDGTRLSIL.

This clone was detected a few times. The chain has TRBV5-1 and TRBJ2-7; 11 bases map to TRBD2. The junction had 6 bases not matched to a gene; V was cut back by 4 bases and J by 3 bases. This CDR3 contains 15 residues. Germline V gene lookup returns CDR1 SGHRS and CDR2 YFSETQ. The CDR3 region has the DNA TGCGCCAGCAGCGAGACTAGCGGGGCCTACTACGAGCAGTACTTC. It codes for CASSETSGAYYEQYF.

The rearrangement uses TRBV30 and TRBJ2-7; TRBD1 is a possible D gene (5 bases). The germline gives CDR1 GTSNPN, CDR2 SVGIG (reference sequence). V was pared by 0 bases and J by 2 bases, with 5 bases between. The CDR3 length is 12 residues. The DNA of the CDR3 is TGTGCCTGGAGTGTAGGGGCCTACGAGCAGTACTTC. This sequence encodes CAWSVGAYEQYF.

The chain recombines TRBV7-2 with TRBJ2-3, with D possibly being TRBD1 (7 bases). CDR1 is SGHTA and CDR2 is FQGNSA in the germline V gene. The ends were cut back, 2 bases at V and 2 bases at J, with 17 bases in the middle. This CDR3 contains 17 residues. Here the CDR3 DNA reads TGTGCCAGCAGCTTAACGAGGAGGGGGCCAGACACAGATACGCAGTATTTT. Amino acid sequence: CASSLTRRGPDTDTQYF.

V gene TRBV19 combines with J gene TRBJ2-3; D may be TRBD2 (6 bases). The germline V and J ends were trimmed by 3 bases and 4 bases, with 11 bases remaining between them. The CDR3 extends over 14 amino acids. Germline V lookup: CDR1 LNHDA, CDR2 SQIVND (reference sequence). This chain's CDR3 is CASSIQSGADTQYF. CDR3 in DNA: TGTGCCAGTAGTATCCAGTCGGGAGCAGATACGCAGTATTTT.

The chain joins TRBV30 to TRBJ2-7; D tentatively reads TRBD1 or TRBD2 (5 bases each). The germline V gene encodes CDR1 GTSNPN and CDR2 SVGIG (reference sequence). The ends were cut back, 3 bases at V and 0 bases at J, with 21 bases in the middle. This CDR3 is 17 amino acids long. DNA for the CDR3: TGTGCCTGGAGACATTCACCGGGACCCCAGAGCTCCTACGAGCAGTACTTC. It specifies CAWRHSPGPQSSYEQYF.

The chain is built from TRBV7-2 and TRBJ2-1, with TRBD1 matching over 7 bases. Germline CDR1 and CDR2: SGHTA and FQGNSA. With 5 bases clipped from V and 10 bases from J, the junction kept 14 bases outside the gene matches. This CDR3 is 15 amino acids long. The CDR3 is CASSLRTGLREEQFF. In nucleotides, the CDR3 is TGTGCCAGCAGCCTAAGGACAGGCCTTCGGGAAGAGCAGTTCTTC.

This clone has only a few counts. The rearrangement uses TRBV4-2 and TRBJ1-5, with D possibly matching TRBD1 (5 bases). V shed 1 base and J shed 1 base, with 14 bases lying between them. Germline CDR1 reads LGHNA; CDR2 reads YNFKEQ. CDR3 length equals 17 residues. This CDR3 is CASSQAPGTYSNQPQHF. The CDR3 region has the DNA TGTGCCAGCAGCCAAGCCCCCGGGACTTACAGCAATCAGCCCCAGCATTTT.

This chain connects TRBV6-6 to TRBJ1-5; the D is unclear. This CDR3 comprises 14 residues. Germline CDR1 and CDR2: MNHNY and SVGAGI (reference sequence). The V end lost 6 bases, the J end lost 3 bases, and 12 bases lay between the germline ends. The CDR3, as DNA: TGTGCCAGCAGCTTATTAACGGCCAATCAGCCCCAGCATTTT. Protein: CASSLLTANQPQHF.